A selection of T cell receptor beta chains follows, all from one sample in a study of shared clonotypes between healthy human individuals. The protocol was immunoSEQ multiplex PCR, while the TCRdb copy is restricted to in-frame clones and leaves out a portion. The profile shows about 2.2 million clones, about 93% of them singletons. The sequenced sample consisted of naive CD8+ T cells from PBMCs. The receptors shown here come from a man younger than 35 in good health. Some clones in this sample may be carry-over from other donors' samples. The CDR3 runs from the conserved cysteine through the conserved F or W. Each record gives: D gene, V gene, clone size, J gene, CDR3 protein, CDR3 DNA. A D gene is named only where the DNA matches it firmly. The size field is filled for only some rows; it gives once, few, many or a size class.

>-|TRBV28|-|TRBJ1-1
CASSFGTLLYAFF
TGTGCCAGCAGTTTCGGGACACTTTTGTATGCTTTCTTT
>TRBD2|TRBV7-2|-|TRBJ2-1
CASSPLAGATNEQFF
TGTGCCAGCAGCCCACTAGCGGGAGCAACGAATGAGCAGTTCTTC
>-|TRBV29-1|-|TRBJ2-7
CSVPRGPYEQYF
TGCAGCGTTCCGCGGGGCCCCTACGAGCAGTACTTC
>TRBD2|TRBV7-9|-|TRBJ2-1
CASSSGLAWGEQFF
TGTGCCAGCAGCTCCGGACTAGCTTGGGGTGAGCAGTTCTTC
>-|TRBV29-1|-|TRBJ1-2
CSVRDGRINYGYTF
TGCAGCGTTCGGGACGGCCGAATTAACTATGGCTACACCTTC
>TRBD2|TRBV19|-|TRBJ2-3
CASSTTLAGGRTDTQYF
TGTGCCAGTAGTACTACTCTAGCGGGAGGTAGAACAGATACGCAGTATTTT
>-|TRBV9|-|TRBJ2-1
CASSVEGLIYNEQFF
TGTGCCAGCAGCGTAGAGGGACTCATCTACAATGAGCAGTTCTTC
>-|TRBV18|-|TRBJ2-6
CASSPEGWSGANVLTF
TGTGCCAGCTCACCGGAGGGGTGGTCCGGGGCCAACGTCCTGACTTTC
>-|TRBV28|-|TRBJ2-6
CASSFFVGYSGANVLTF
TGTGCCAGCAGTTTTTTTGTCGGGTACTCTGGGGCCAACGTCCTGACTTTC
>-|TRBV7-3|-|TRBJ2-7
CASSLRRGYEQYF
TGTGCCAGCAGCCTACGTAGGGGCTACGAGCAGTACTTC
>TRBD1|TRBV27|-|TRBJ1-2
CASSLLPGQGVSNYGYTF
TGTGCCAGCAGTTTACTACCGGGACAGGGGGTCTCTAACTATGGCTACACCTTC
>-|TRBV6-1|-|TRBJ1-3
CASSEGQYGAAYGLRNTIYF
TGTGCCAGCAGTGAAGGGCAGTACGGGGCAGCCTATGGATTGAGAAACACCATATATTTT
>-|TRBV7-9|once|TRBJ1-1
CASSHISGNTEAFF
TGTGCCAGCAGCCACATCTCAGGGAACACTGAAGCTTTCTTT
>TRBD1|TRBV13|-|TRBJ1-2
CASSSPRGGSNYGYTF
TGTGCCAGCAGCTCGCCGCGAGGGGGCTCAAACTATGGCTACACCTTC
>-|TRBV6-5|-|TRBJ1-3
CASSLDSFRSGNTIYF
TGTGCCAGCAGTTTAGACAGTTTCCGCTCTGGAAACACCATATATTTT
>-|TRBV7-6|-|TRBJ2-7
CASSLATAGQHEQYF
TGTGCCAGCAGCTTAGCGACGGCAGGGCAACACGAGCAGTACTTC
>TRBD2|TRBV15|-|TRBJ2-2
CATSGRAPGELFF
TGTGCCACCAGCGGGAGGGCCCCCGGGGAGCTGTTTTTT
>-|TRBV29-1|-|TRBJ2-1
CSAEGASSYNEQFF
TGCAGCGCCGAAGGCGCCAGCTCCTACAATGAGCAGTTCTTC
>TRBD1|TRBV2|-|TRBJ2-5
CASRDRGEETQYF
TGTGCCAGCCGGGACAGGGGGGAAGAGACCCAGTACTTC
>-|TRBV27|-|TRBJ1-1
CASSLSGWGEAFF
TGTGCCAGCAGTTTATCGGGGTGGGGTGAAGCTTTCTTT
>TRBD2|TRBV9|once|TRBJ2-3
CASSVPSGGLTDTQYF
TGTGCCAGCAGCGTACCTAGCGGGGGCCTTACAGATACGCAGTATTTT
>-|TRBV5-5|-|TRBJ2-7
CASSLPALSYEQYF
TGTGCCAGCAGCTTGCCAGCACTCTCCTACGAGCAGTACTTC
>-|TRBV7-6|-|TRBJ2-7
CASSPRGGPGDEQYF
TGTGCCAGCAGCCCGCGAGGGGGGCCGGGGGACGAGCAGTACTTC
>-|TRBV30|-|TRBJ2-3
CAWSVGVMGVVPDTQYF
TGTGCCTGGAGTGTAGGAGTTATGGGGGTCGTACCCGATACGCAGTATTTT
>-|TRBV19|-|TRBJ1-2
CASTDSFYGYTF
TGTGCCAGTACCGATTCGTTCTATGGCTACACCTTC
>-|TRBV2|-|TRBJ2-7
CASTPGGIDYEQYF
TGTGCCAGCACCCCAGGGGGGATCGACTACGAGCAGTACTTC
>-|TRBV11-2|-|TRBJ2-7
CASTSLGYEQYF
TGTGCCAGCACTTCTCTGGGGTACGAGCAGTACTTC
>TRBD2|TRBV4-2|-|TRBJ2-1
CASSQDLTSAPFF
TGTGCCAGCAGCCAAGATTTAACTAGCGCCCCGTTCTTC
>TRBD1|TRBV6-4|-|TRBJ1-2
CASSDTQTGIYGYTF
TGTGCCAGCAGTGACACTCAGACAGGGATCTATGGCTACACCTTC
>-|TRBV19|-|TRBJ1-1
CASSPRWAEAFF
TGTGCCAGTAGTCCCCGTTGGGCTGAAGCTTTCTTT
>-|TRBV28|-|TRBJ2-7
CASSGRYYEQYF
TGTGCCAGCAGCGGGAGATACTACGAGCAGTACTTC
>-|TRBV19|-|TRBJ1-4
CASSARHLRGEKLFF
TGTGCCAGTAGTGCCAGACACCTCCGCGGTGAAAAACTGTTTTTT
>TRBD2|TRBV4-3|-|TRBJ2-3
CASSQVAGRGTDTQYF
TGCGCCAGCAGCCAAGTGGCCGGGAGGGGGACAGATACGCAGTATTTT
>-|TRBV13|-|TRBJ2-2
CASSFVLGNTGELFF
TGTGCCAGCAGCTTTGTCCTAGGGAACACCGGGGAGCTGTTTTTT
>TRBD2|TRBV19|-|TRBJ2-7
CASSALGGLAGVAHEQYF
TGTGCCAGTAGTGCATTAGGAGGACTAGCGGGAGTCGCCCACGAGCAGTACTTC
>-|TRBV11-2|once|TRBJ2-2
CASSLDTGVWTGELFF
TGTGCCAGCAGCTTAGATACGGGGGTTTGGACCGGGGAGCTGTTTTTT
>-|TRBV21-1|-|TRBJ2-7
CASQGQTSYEQYF
TGTGCCAGCCAGGGACAGACGTCCTACGAGCAGTACTTC
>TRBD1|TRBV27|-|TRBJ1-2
CASSLTGGRNGYTF
TGTGCCAGCAGTTTAACAGGGGGCCGTAATGGCTACACCTTC
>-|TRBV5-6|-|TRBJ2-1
CASSLAEQGGSYNEQFF
TGTGCCAGCAGCTTGGCCGAGCAGGGGGGCTCCTACAATGAGCAGTTCTTC
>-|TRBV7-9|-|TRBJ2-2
CASSSRDLFPGTGELFF
TGTGCCAGCAGCTCAAGGGACCTCTTCCCGGGGACCGGGGAGCTGTTTTTT
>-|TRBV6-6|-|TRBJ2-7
CASSPWGGATYEQYF
TGTGCCAGCAGCCCTTGGGGTGGGGCTACCTACGAGCAGTACTTC